The rows below give T cell receptor beta chains drawn from one sample of a study of response to subunit inactivated influenza vaccine. TCRdb reprocessed the RT-PCR reads via MiXCR and lists one record per CDR3 protein. The sample gives under 750,000 distinct CDR3 sequences, approximately 12% of which show up once; around 9.6% is in the top ten. The sample was PBMCs from blood, taken on the day of vaccination. The source is a man aged 45 to 65 who received an inactivated influenza vaccine. Both conserved end residues are trimmed from each CDR3. The order of the fields is D gene, clone size, J gene, V gene, CDR3 protein. D genes are given only for firm matches. Only some rows state a clone size, as once, few, many or a class for expanded clones.

D: TRBD1
size: -
J: TRBJ2-7
V: TRBV3-1
CDR3: ASSLDRGGRY

D: TRBD2
size: many
J: TRBJ2-3
V: TRBV5-1
CDR3: ASSFTSGRTDTQY

D: -
size: few
J: TRBJ2-5
V: TRBV5-6
CDR3: ASSASQGLETQY

D: TRBD2
size: -
J: TRBJ2-3
V: TRBV7-9
CDR3: ASRYIAGGDTQY

D: -
size: -
J: TRBJ1-4
V: TRBV6-1
CDR3: ASRALATGEKLF

D: TRBD2
size: few
J: TRBJ2-1
V: TRBV7-3
CDR3: ASSLLPGGNSYNEQF

D: TRBD2
size: few
J: TRBJ2-3
V: TRBV12-3/TRBV12-4
CDR3: ASSFWGGGNTDTQY

D: TRBD1
size: -
J: TRBJ2-3
V: TRBV2
CDR3: ASSATGGFTNTQY

D: -
size: -
J: TRBJ2-7
V: TRBV14
CDR3: ASSQHSRGEQY

D: TRBD1
size: few
J: TRBJ2-5
V: TRBV5-6
CDR3: ASSFEVSWTGLQETQY

D: -
size: -
J: TRBJ2-7
V: TRBV27
CDR3: ASSLVPSGHILYEQY

D: TRBD1
size: few
J: TRBJ2-7
V: TRBV10-2
CDR3: ASGGQGWGEQY

D: -
size: -
J: TRBJ1-2
V: TRBV11-2
CDR3: ASSFLGANYGYT

D: TRBD2
size: -
J: TRBJ2-3
V: TRBV5-1
CDR3: ATRLAGASDTQY

D: TRBD2
size: -
J: TRBJ2-4
V: TRBV12-3/TRBV12-4
CDR3: ASSLGLAGSAKNIQY

D: TRBD1
size: few
J: TRBJ2-7
V: TRBV6-5
CDR3: ASSYTAGTGLSEQY

D: -
size: few
J: TRBJ2-1
V: TRBV5-1
CDR3: ASSLMLNEQF

D: TRBD1
size: many
J: TRBJ2-1
V: TRBV11-2
CDR3: ASSSTGTGVNEQF

D: -
size: -
J: TRBJ2-3
V: TRBV4-2
CDR3: ASSQAGTYTDTQY